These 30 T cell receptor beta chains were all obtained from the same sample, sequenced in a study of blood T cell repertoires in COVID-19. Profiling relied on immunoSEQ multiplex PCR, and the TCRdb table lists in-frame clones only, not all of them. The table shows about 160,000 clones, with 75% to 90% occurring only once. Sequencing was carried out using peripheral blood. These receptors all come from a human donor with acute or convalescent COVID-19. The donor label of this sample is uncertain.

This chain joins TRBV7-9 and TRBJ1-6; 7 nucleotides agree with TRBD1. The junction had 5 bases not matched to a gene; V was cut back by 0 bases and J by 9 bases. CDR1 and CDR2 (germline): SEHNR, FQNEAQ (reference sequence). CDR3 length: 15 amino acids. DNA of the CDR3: TGTGCCAGCAGCTTAGCCTCGGCAGGGGGTTCACCCCTCCACTTT. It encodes CASSLASAGGSPLHF.

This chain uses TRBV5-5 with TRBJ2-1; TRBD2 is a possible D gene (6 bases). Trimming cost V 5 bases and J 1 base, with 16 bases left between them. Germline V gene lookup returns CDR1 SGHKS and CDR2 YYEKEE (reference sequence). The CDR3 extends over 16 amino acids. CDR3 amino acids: CASRPSPGVSYNEQFF. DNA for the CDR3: TGTGCCAGCAGACCATCGCCGGGGGTATCCTACAATGAGCAGTTCTTC. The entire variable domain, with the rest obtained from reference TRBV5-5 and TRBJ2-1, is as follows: DAGVTQSPTHLIKTRGQQVTLRCSPISGHKSVSWYQQVLGQGPQFIFQYYEKEERGRGNFPDRFSARQFPNYSSELNVNALLLGDSALYLCASRPSPGVSYNEQFFGPGTRLTVL.

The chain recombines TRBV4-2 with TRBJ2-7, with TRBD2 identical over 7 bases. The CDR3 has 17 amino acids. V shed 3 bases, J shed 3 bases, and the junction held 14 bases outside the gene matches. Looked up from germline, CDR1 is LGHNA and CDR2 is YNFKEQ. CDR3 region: CASSHSGVGGGGYEQYF. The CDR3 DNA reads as TGTGCCAGCAGCCACTCCGGGGTTGGCGGGGGTGGCTACGAGCAGTACTTC.

The CDR3 DNA reads TGTGCCAGCAGCTTGCAACAGGGAGTTCCTGAAGCTTTCTTT. Protein: CASSLQQGVPEAFF. The chain links TRBV5-6 to TRBJ1-1, with D perhaps matching TRBD1 (6 bases). Germline V CDR1 and CDR2: SGHDT, YYEEEE. V lost 1 base and J 6 bases, leaving 13 bases between the germline ends. CDR3 length equals 14 residues.

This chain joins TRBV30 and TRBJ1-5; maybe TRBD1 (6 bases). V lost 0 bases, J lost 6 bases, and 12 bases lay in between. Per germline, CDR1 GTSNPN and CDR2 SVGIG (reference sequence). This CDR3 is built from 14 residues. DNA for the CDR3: TGTGCCTGGAGTGTAGGGGGGGCGGGTCAGCCCCAGCATTTT. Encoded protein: CAWSVGGAGQPQHF.

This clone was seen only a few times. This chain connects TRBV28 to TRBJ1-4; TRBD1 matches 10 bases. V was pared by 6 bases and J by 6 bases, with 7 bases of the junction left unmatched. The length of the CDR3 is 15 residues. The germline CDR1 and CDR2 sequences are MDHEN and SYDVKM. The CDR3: CASRSSGTGDEKLFF. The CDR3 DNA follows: TGTGCCAGCAGAAGTTCCGGGACAGGGGATGAAAAACTGTTTTTT. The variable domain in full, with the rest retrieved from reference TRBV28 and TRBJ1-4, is DVKVTQSSRYLVKRTGEKVFLECVQDMDHENMFWYRQDPGLGLRLIYFSYDVKMKEKGDIPEGYSVSREKKERFSLILESASTNQTSMYLCASRSSGTGDEKLFFGSGTQLSVL.

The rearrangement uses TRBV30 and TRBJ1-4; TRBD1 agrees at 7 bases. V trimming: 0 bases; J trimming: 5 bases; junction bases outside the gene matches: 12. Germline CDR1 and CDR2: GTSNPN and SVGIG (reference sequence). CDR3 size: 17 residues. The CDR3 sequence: CAWSVGPRDRDNEKLFF. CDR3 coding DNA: TGTGCCTGGAGTGTAGGGCCACGAGACAGGGACAATGAAAAACTGTTTTTT.

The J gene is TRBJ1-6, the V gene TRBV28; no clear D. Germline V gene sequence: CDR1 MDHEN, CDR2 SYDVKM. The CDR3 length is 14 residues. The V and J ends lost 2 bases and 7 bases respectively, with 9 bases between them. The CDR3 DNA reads TGTGCCAGCAGTTTAGCCCTCAGGAATTCACCCCTCCACTTT. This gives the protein CASSLALRNSPLHF.

The CDR3 spells CASSPNRGPSEAFF. The DNA for the CDR3 is TGTGCCAGCAGTCCTAACAGGGGGCCCTCTGAAGCTTTCTTT. This rearrangement joins TRBV28 to TRBJ1-1; the match to TRBD1 covers 9 bases. Germline V lookup: CDR1 MDHEN, CDR2 SYDVKM. Trimming at V came to 5 bases and at J to 6 bases, leaving 7 bases not matched to a gene. There are 14 residues in the CDR3.

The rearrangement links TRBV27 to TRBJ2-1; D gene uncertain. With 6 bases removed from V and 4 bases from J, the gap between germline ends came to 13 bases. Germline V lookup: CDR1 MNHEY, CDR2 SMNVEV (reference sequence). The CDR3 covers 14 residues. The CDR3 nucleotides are TGTGCCAGCAGCCCCGAGCGAGTGTACAATGAGCAGTTCTTC. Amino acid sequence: CASSPERVYNEQFF.

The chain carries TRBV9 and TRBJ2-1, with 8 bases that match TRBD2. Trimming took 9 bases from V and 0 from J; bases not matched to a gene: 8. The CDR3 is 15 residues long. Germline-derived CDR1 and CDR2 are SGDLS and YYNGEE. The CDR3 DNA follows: TGTGCCACCTCGCGGGGGGATAGCTCCTACAATGAGCAGTTCTTC. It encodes CATSRGDSSYNEQFF.

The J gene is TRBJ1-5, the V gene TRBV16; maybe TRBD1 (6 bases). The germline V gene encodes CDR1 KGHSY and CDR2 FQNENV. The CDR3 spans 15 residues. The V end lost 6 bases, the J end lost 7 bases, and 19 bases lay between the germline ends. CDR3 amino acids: CASSGNRVSGQPQHF. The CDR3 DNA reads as TGTGCCAGCAGTGGTAACAGGGTCTCGGGGCAGCCCCAGCATTTT.

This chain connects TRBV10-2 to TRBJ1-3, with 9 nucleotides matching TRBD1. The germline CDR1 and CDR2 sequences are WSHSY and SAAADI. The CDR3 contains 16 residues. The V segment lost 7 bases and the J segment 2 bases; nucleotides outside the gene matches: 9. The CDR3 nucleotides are TGCGCCAGCACCCGGGGGACAGGGCAAGCTGGAAACACCATATATTTT. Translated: CASTRGTGQAGNTIYF.

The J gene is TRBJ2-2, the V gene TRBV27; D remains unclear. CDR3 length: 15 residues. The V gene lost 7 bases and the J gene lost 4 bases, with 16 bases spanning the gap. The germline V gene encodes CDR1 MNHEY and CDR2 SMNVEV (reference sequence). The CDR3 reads CASTSTPRGTGELFF. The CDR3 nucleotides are TGTGCCAGCACCTCGACTCCTCGTGGCACCGGGGAGCTGTTTTTT.

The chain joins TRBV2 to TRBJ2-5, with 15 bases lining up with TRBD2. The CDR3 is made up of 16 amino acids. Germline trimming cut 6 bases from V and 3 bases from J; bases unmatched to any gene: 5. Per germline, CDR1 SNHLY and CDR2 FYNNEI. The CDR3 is CASSRTSGGAKETQYF. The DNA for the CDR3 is TGTGCCAGCAGCCGGACTAGCGGGGGGGCAAAAGAGACCCAGTACTTC.

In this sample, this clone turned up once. The CDR3 nucleotides are TGTGCCAGCAGCCAAGTACAGGACGTATCACCCCTCCACTTT. Its protein is CASSQVQDVSPLHF. The chain joins TRBV3-1 (or the pseudogene TRBV3-2) to TRBJ1-6, with D perhaps matching TRBD1 (5 bases). The germline CDR1 and CDR2 sequences are LGHDT and YNNKEL (reference sequence). This CDR3 has 14 amino acids. The V end was cut by 1 base, the J end by 10 bases, with 11 bases between.

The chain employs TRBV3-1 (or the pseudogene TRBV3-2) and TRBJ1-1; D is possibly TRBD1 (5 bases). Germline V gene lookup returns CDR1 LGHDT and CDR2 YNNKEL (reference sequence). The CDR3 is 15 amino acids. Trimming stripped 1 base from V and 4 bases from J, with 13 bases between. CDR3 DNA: TGTGCCAGCAGCCAAGGTAAGGGGTGGTCCACTGAAGCTTTCTTT. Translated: CASSQGKGWSTEAFF.

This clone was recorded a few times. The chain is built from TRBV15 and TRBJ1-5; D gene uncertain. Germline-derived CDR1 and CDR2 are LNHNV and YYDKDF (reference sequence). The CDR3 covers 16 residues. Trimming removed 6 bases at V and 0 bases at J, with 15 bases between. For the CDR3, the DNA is TGTGCCACCAGTCCGGTACTCATGCTTAGCAATCAGCCCCAGCATTTT. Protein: CATSPVLMLSNQPQHF. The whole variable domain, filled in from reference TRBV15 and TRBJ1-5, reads DAMVIQNPRYQVTQFGKPVTLSCSQTLNHNVMYWYQQKSSQAPKLLFHYYDKDFNNEADTPDNFQSRRPNTSFCFLDIRSPGLGDTAMYLCATSPVLMLSNQPQHFGDGTRLSIL.

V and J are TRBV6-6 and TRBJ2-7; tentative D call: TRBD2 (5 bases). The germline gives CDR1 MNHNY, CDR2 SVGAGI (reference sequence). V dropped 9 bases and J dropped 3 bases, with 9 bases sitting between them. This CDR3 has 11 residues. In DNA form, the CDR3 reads TGTGCCAGTGCCCGGGACTACGAGCAGTACTTC. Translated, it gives CASARDYEQYF.

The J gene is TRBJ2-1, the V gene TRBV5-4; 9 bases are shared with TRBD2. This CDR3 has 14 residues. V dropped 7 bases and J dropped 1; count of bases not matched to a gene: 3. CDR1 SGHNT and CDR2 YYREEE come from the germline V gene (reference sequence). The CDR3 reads CASGSGGSYNEQFF. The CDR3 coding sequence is TGTGCCAGCGGTAGCGGGGGATCCTACAATGAGCAGTTCTTC.

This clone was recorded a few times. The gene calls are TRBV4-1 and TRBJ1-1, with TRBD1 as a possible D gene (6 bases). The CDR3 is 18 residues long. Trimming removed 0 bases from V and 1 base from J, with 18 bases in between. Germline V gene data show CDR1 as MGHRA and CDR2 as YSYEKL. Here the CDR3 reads CASSQDRSFGGRNTEAFF. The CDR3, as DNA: TGCGCCAGCAGCCAAGATAGGTCCTTCGGGGGGCGGAACACTGAAGCTTTCTTT.

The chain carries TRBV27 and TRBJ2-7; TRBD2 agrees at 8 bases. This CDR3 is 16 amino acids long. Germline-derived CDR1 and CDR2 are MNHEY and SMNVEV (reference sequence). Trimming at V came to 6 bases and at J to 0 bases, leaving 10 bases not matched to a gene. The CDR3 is CASSPAGALTSYEQYF. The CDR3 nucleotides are TGTGCCAGCAGCCCAGCGGGGGCCCTCACCTCCTACGAGCAGTACTTC.

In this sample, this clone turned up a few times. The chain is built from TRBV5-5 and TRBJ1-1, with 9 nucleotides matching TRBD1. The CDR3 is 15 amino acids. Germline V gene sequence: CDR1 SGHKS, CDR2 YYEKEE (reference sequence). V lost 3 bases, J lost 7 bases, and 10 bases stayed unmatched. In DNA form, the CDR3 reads TGTGCCAGCAGCTCGTCGCCGGGACAGGGTTTTGAAGCTTTCTTT. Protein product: CASSSSPGQGFEAFF. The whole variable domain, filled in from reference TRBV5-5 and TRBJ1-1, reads DAGVTQSPTHLIKTRGQQVTLRCSPISGHKSVSWYQQVLGQGPQFIFQYYEKEERGRGNFPDRFSARQFPNYSSELNVNALLLGDSALYLCASSSSPGQGFEAFFGQGTRLTVV.

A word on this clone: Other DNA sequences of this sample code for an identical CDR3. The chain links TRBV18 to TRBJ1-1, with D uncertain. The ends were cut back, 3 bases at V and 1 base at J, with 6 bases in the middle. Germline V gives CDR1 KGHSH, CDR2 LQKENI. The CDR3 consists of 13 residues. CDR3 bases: TGTGCCAGCTCACCGGGAGGGAACACTGAAGCTTTCTTT. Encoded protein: CASSPGGNTEAFF.

The DNA of the CDR3 is TGTGCCAGCAGTTTCACGGGGGGGCTGTACGAGCAGTACTTC. Translated, it gives CASSFTGGLYEQYF. The chain uses TRBV27 and TRBJ2-7; the match to TRBD2 covers 8 bases. The CDR3 length is 14 residues. Germline trimming cut 3 bases from V and 4 bases from J; bases unmatched to any gene: 5. In germline, CDR1 is MNHEY, CDR2 SMNVEV (reference sequence).

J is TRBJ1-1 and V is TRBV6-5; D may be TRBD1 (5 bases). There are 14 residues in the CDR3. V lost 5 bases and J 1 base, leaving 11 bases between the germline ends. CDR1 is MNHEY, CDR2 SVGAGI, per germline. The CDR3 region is CASSRGRANTEAFF. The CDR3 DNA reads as TGTGCCAGCAGTCGGGGGAGGGCGAACACTGAAGCTTTCTTT.

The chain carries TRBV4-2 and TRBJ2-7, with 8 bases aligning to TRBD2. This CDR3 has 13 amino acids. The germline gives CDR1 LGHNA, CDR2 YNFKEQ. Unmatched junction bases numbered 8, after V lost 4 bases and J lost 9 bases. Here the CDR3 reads CASSPVGSGGQYF. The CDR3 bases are TGTGCCAGCAGCCCAGTTGGGAGCGGGGGGCAGTACTTC.

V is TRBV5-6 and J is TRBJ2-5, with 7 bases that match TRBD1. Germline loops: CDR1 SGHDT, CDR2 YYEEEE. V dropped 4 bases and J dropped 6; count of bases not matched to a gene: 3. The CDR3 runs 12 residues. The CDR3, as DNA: TGTGCCAGCAGCACGGGACAGAAGACCCAGTACTTC. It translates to CASSTGQKTQYF.

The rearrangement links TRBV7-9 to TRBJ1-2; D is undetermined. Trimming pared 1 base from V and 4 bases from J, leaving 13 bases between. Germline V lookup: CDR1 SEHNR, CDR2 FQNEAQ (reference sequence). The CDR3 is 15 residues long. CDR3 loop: CASSLGSLSVYGYTF. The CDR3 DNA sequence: TGTGCCAGCAGCTTAGGATCTCTATCGGTCTATGGCTACACCTTC. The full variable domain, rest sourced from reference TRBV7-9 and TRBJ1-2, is DTGVSQNPRHKITKRGQNVTFRCDPISEHNRLYWYRQTLGQGPEFLTYFQNEAQLEKSRLLSDRFSAERPKGSFSTLEIQRTEQGDSAMYLCASSLGSLSVYGYTFGSGTRLTVV.

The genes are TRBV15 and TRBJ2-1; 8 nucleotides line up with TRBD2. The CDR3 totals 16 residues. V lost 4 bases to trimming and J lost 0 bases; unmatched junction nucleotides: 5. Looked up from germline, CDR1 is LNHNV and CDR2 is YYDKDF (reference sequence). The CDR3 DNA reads TGTGCCACCAGCAAGTCCGGGACTAGCTCCTACAATGAGCAGTTCTTC. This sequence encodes CATSKSGTSSYNEQFF.